This is a list of T cell receptor beta chains from one sample in a study of Ad26.COV2.S vaccination and SARS-CoV-2 variants. Profiled with immunoSEQ multiplex PCR; TCRdb holds only in-frame clones, not every one. Of around 450,000 clones in the sample, about 93% were seen once. Sequencing was performed on peripheral blood, taken in a trial of Ad26.COV2.S vaccine versus placebo. The receptors here all came from a person aged 18-65 years who received the Ad26.COV2.S COVID-19 vaccine or a placebo. Both conserved end residues are part of each CDR3.

TRBV6-6 CATGDANTDTQYF
TRBV11-2 CASSTRLAGGYEQYF
TRBV18 CASSPDLATDTQYF
TRBV5-8 CASSFTTRAGNTIYF
TRBV6-5 CASSPRPGETQYF
TRBV21-1 CASSTKVGWGRDNEQFF
TRBV28 CATHGSSYEQYF
TRBV3-1/TRBV3-2 CASSQLSTGEGDEKLFF
TRBV6-2/TRBV6-3 CASSYGFGNTIYF
TRBV5-5 CASSQRLPGETQYF
TRBV3-1/TRBV3-2 CASSPDRAWAGELFF
TRBV4-2 CASSQTTGTYTF
TRBV27 CASSLLGYQGEQYF
TRBV5-1 CASSASGYTDTQYF
TRBV19 CASSMVAGNYGYTF
TRBV5-5 CASSLVPLDITITGELFF
TRBV27 CASTLGGRNADTQYF
TRBV7-9 CASSFTVPAGGGNEQFF
TRBV6-5 CASRKAGGPFYEQYF
TRBV28 CASGGSNSPLHF
TRBV6-2/TRBV6-3 CASSSRAVNEQFF
TRBV15 CATSRVIGLRSGEAFF
TRBV11-2 CASSLMGDGRGRDF
TRBV6-2/TRBV6-3 CASSRRTGGDGYTF
TRBV30 CAADRGFSPLHF
TRBV18 CASSQRGATNEKLFF
TRBV11-2 CASSFGVVGDSPLHF
TRBV18 CASSQKDRDSPLHF
TRBV19 CASSISEVHSGNTIYF
TRBV5-4 CASRGQGAVFTEAFF
TRBV5-1 CASSLGQGAGYEQYF
TRBV30 CAWSSGRLGANVLTF
TRBV9 CASSVGTGLEQYF
TRBV5-1 CASSLAAGGVMNTEAFF
TRBV6-5 CASSYVGLASEQYF
TRBV10-1 CASSDSTNYGYTF
TRBV6-5 CASRPSAASAYEQYF